This T cell receptor (beta chain) stems from a study of blood T cell repertoires in COVID-19. On the study more broadly: Collection of acute and convalescent COVID-19 samples took place in the United States, Italy and Spain. PBMCs, B-cell-depleted T cells, or T cells were the source of the cDNA or gDNA that made up the material.

In the authors' workflow: By means of reference gene primer amplification, nucleated cell counts were estimated. Clones were read by immunoSEQ multiplex PCR, and TCRdb kept only the in-frame ones, dropping some. Clone size and V and J calls were adopted from that table, with D and trimming inferred from the DNA. Of some 130,000 clones in the sample, 84% were seen once. Germline V gene sequence: CDR1 LGHDT, CDR2 YNNKEL (reference sequence). CDR3 length: 15 residues. Trimming removed 1 base from V and 2 bases from J, with 10 bases in between. The source of this sequence is a woman over 75 with acute or convalescent COVID-19. Sequenced material: peripheral blood. The V call is TRBV3-1 (or the pseudogene TRBV3-2), the J call TRBJ2-3; D is possibly TRBD1 (6 bases). CDR3 sequence (DNA): TGTGCCAGCAGCCAAGTTGGGACAACCACAGATACGCAGTATTTT. The encoded protein is CASSQVGTTTDTQYF.